This T cell receptor (beta chain) was captured by sequencing in a study of blood T cell repertoires in COVID-19. Study overall: PBMCs, B-cell-depleted T cells, or T cells were the source of the cDNA or gDNA that made up the material.

As handled by the study authors: For nucleated cells, counts were estimated from reference gene primer amplification. This table comes from immunoSEQ multiplex PCR, and its TCRdb copy is limited to in-frame clones, with some not included. The DNA gave D and trimming, while V, J and clone size come from that table. The sample includes 210,000 or so clones, 75% to 90% of them seen just once. Germline CDR1 SGDLS, CDR2 YYNGEE. After removal of 3 bases from V and 5 bases from J, the junction contained 5 bases not matched to a gene. This CDR3 has 14 residues. The V gene is TRBV9, the J gene TRBJ1-1; 9 positions match TRBD1. The sample comprised peripheral blood. This clonotype was obtained from a woman in her forties with acute or convalescent COVID-19. CDR3: CASSAQGASTEAFF. The CDR3 nucleotides read TGTGCCAGCAGCGCACAGGGGGCGAGTACTGAAGCTTTCTTT.